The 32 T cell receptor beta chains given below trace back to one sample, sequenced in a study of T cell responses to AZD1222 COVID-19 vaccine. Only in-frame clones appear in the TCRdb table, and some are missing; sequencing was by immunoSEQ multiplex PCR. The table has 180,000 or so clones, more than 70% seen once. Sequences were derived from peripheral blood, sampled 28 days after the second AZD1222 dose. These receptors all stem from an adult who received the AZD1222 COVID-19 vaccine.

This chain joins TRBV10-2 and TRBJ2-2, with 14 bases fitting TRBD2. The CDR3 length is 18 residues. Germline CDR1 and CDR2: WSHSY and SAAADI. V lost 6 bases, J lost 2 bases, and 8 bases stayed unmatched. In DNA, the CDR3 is TGCGCCAGCAGGGATCCGGGACTAGCGGGAGCTAACACCGGGGAGCTGTTTTTT. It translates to CASRDPGLAGANTGELFF.

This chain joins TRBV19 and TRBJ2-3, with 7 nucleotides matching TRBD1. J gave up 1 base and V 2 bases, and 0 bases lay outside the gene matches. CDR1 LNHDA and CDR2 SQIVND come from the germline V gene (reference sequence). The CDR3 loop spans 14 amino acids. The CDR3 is CASSIQGGTDTQYF. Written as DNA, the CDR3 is TGTGCCAGTAGTATACAGGGGGGCACAGATACGCAGTATTTT. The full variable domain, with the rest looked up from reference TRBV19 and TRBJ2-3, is DGGITQSPKYLFRKEGQNVTLSCEQNLNHDAMYWYRQDPGQGLRLIYYSQIVNDFQKGDIAEGYSVSREKKESFPLTVTSAQKNPTAFYLCASSIQGGTDTQYFGPGTRLTVL.

In DNA form, the CDR3 reads TGTGCCAGCATCCCCGCGTGGGGAGGGGGTTCTGGGGCCAACGTCCTGACTTTC. This codes for CASIPAWGGGSGANVLTF. This chain uses TRBV6-2 or TRBV6-3 with TRBJ2-6; maybe TRBD2 (7 bases). Per the germline V gene, CDR1 is MNHEY and CDR2 is SVGEGT. V lost 7 bases and J 1 base, leaving 20 bases between the germline ends. The CDR3 is 18 residues long.

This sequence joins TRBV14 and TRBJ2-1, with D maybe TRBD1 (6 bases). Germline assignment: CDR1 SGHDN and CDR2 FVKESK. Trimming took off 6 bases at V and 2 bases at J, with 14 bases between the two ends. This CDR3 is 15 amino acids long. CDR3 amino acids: CASRLTGPTYNEQFF. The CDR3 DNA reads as TGTGCCAGCAGATTGACAGGCCCTACCTACAATGAGCAGTTCTTC.

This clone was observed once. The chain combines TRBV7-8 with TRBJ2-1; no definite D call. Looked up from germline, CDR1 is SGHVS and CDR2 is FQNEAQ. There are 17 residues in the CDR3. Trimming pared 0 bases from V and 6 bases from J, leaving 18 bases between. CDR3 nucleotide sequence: TGTGCCAGCAGCTTAGCTCGGGCTAGGAATAAAGGCAATGAGCAGTTCTTC. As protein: CASSLARARNKGNEQFF.

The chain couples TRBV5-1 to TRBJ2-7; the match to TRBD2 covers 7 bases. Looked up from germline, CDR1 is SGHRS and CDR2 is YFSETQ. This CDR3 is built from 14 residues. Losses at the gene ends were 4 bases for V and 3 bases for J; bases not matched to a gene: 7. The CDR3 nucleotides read TGCGCCAGCAGCGCCCGGGACTACAGCTACGAGCAGTACTTC. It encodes CASSARDYSYEQYF. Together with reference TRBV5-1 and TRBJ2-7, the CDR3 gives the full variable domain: KAGVTQTPRYLIKTRGQQVTLSCSPISGHRSVSWYQQTPGQGLQFLFEYFSETQRNKGNFPGRFSGRQFSNSRSEMNVSTLELGDSALYLCASSARDYSYEQYFGPGTRLTVT.

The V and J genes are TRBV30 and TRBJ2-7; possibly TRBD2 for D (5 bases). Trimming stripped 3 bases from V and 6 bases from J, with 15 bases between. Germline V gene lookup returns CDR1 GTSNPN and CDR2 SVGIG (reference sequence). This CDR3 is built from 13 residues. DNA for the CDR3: TGTGCCTGGAGCGAGCGGACGGCGGGCGAGCAGTACTTC. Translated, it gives CAWSERTAGEQYF.

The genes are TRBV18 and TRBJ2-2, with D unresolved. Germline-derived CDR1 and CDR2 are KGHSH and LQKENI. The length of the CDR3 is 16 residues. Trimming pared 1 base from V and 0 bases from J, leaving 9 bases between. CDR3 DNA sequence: TGTGCCAGCTCACCACGTGTGGACGCGAACACCGGGGAGCTGTTTTTT. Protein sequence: CASSPRVDANTGELFF. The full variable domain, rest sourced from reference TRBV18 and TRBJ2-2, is NAGVMQNPRHLVRRRGQEARLRCSPMKGHSHVYWYRQLPEEGLKFMVYLQKENIIDESGMPKERFSAEFPKEGPSILRIQQVVRGDSAAYFCASSPRVDANTGELFFGEGSRLTVL.

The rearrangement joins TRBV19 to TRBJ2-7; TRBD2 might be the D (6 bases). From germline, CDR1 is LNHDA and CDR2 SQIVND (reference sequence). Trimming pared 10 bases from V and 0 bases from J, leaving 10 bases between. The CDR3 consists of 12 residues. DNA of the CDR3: TGTGCCACCGAGGGACTCTCCTACGAGCAGTACTTC. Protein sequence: CATEGLSYEQYF.

The CDR3 loop reads CASSVAGTSVTNIQYF. The CDR3 DNA sequence: TGTGCCAGCAGCGTAGCGGGGACTAGCGTTACGAACATTCAGTACTTC. V gene TRBV9 combines with J gene TRBJ2-4; 10 bases align to TRBD2. This CDR3 region has 16 residues. The trim removed 0 bases at V and 7 bases at J, leaving 7 bases unmatched. CDR1 is SGDLS and CDR2 is YYNGEE in the germline V gene.

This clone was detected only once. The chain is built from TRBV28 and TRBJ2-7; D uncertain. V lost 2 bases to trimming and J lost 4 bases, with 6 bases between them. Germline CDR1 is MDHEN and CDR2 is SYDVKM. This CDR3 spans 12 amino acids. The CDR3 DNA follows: TGTGCCAGCAGTTTAGGCAGATACGAGCAGTACTTC. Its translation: CASSLGRYEQYF.

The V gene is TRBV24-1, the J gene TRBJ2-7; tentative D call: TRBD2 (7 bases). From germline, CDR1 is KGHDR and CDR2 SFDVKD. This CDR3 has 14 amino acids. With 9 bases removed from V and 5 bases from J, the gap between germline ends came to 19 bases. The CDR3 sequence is CATPVGGLGHEQYF. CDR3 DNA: TGTGCCACCCCTGTCGGGGGGCTGGGCCACGAGCAGTACTTC.

The CDR3 sequence is CASSPSDRGRGSYEQYF. CDR3 sequence (DNA): TGTGCCAGCAGTCCCTCAGACAGGGGGCGAGGATCCTACGAGCAGTACTTC. V usage is TRBV6-2 or TRBV6-3 and J usage is TRBJ2-7, with 10 bases matching TRBD1. This CDR3 comprises 17 residues. After removal of 5 bases from V and 1 base from J, the junction contained 11 bases not matched to a gene. Germline CDR1 and CDR2: MNHEY and SVGEGT.

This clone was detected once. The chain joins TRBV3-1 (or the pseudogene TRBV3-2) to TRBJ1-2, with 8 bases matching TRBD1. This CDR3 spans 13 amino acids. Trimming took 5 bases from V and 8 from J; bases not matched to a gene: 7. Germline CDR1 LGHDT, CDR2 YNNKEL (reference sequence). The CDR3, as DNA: TGTGCCAGCAGCAATGACAGGGGACGGGGCTACACCTTC. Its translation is CASSNDRGRGYTF.

The chain's CDR3 is CASSSDRAHTGELFF. In DNA, the CDR3 is TGTGCCAGCAGCTCTGACAGGGCCCACACCGGGGAGCTGTTTTTT. The chain recombines TRBV7-9 with TRBJ2-2; 7 bases match TRBD1. The CDR3 runs 15 residues. From germline, CDR1 is SEHNR and CDR2 FQNEAQ (reference sequence). With 4 bases clipped from V and 3 bases from J, the junction kept 5 bases outside the gene matches. Using reference TRBV7-9 and TRBJ2-2 for the parts outside the CDR3, the full variable domain is DTGVSQNPRHKITKRGQNVTFRCDPISEHNRLYWYRQTLGQGPEFLTYFQNEAQLEKSRLLSDRFSAERPKGSFSTLEIQRTEQGDSAMYLCASSSDRAHTGELFFGEGSRLTVL.

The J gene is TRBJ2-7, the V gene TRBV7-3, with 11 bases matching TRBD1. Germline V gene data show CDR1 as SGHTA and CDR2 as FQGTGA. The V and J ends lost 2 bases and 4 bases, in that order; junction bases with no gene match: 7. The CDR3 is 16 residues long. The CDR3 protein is CASSLAPGTGGYEQYF. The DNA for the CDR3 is TGTGCCAGCAGCTTAGCCCCCGGGACAGGGGGGTACGAGCAGTACTTC.

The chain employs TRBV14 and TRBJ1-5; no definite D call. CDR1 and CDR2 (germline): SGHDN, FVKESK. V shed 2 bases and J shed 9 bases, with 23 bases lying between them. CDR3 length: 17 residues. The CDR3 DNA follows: TGTGCCAGCAGCCAATCAACGAACCCCCCAAAATCTTGGCCCCAGCATTTT. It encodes CASSQSTNPPKSWPQHF.

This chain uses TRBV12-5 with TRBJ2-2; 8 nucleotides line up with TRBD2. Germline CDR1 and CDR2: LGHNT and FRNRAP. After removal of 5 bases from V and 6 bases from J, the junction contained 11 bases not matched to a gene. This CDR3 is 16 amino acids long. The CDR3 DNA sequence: TGTGCTAGTGGTCCGGGGACTAGTTCGAATGCCGGGGAGCTGTTTTTT. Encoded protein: CASGPGTSSNAGELFF.

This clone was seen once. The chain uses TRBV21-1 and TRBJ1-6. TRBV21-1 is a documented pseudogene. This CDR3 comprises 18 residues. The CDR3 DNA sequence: TGTGCCAGCAGCAAAGGGGTGATCGGGGGCTCCTATAATTCACCCCTCCACTTT. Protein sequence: CASSKGVIGGSYNSPLHF.

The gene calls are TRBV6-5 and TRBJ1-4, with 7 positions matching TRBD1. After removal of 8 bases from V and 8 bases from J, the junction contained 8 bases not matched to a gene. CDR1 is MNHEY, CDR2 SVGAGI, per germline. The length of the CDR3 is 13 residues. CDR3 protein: CASFPRGEEKLFF. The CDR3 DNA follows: TGTGCCAGCTTTCCCAGGGGGGAGGAAAAACTGTTTTTT.

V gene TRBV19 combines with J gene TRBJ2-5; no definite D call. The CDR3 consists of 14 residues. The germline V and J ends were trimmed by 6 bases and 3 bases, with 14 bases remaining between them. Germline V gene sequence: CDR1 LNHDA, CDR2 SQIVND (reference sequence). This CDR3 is CASRAARWEETQYF. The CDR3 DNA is TGTGCCAGTAGGGCGGCCAGGTGGGAAGAGACCCAGTACTTC.

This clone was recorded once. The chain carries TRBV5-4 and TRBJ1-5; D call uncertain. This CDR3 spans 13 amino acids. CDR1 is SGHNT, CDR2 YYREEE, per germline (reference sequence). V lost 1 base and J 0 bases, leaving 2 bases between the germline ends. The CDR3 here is CASSLNSNQPQHF. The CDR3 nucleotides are TGTGCCAGCAGCTTGAATAGCAATCAGCCCCAGCATTTT. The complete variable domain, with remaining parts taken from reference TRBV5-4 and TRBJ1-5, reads ETGVTQSPTHLIKTRGQQVTLRCSSQSGHNTVSWYQQALGQGPQFIFQYYREEENGRGNFPPRFSGLQFPNYSSELNVNALELDDSALYLCASSLNSNQPQHFGDGTRLSIL.

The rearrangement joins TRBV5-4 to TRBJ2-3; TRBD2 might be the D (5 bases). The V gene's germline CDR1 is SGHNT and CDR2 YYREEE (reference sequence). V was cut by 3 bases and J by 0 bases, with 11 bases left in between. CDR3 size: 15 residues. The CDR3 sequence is CASSSSRASTDTQYF. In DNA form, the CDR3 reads TGTGCCAGCAGCTCTTCGCGGGCAAGCACAGATACGCAGTATTTT.

CDR3 coding DNA: TGTGCCAGCCGGCCCCGGGGAGGCGGGGAGCTGTTTTTT. It is translated as CASRPRGGGELFF. The rearrangement links TRBV6-5 to TRBJ2-2; a possible D gene is TRBD2 (6 bases). The V gene's germline CDR1 is MNHEY and CDR2 SVGAGI. This CDR3 comprises 13 residues. The V and J ends lost 8 bases and 7 bases respectively, with 14 bases between them.

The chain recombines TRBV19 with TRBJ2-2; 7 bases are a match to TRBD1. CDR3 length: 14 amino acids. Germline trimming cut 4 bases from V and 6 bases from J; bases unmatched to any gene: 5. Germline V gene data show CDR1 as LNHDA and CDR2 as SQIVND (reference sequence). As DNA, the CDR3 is TGTGCCAGTAGTACCAGACAGGGTTCCGGGGAGCTGTTTTTT. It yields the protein CASSTRQGSGELFF.

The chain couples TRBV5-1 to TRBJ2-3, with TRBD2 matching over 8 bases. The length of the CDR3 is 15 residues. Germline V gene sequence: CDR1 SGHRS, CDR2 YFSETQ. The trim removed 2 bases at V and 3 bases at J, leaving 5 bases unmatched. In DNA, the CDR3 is TGCGCCAGCAGCTTCAGCGGGAGAGGGACAGATACGCAGTATTTT. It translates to CASSFSGRGTDTQYF.

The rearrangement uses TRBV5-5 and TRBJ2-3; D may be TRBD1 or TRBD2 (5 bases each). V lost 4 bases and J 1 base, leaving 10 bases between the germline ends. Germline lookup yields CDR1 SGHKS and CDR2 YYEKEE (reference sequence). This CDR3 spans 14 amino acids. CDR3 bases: TGTGCCAGCAGCCTGACAGCGGGCACAGATACGCAGTATTTT. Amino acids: CASSLTAGTDTQYF.

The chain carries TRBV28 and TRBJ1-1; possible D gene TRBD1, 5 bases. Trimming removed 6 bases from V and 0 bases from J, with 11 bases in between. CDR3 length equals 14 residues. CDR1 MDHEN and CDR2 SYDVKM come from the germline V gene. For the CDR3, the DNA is TGTGCCAGCAGGTCTCCGGGACTGAACACTGAAGCTTTCTTT. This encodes CASRSPGLNTEAFF.

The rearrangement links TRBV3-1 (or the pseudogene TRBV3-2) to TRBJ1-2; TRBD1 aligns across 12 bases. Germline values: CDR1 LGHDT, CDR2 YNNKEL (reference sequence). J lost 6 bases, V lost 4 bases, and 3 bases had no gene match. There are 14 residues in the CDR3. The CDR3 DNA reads TGTGCCAGCAGCCGGGACAGGGGGCATAATGGCTACACCTTC. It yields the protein CASSRDRGHNGYTF.

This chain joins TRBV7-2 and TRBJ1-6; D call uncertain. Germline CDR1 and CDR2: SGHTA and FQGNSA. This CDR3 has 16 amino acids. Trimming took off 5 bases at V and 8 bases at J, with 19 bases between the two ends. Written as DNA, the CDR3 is TGTGCCAGCAGCCCCTCGGGCGCTGCCCAATATTCACCCCTCCACTTT. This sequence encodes CASSPSGAAQYSPLHF.

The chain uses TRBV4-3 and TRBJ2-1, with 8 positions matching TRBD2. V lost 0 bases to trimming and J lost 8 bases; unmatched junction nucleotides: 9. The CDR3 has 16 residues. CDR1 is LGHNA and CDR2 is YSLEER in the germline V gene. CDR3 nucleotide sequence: TGCGCCAGCAGCCAAGATCGACTAGCGCGAACTGATGAGCAGTTCTTC. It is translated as CASSQDRLARTDEQFF.

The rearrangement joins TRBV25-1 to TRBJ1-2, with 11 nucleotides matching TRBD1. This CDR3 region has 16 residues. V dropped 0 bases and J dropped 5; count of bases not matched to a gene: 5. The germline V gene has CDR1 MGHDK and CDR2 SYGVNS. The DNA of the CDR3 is TGTGCCAGCAGTGAATATGGGGGACAGGGGGGGTATGGCTACACCTTC. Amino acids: CASSEYGGQGGYGYTF.